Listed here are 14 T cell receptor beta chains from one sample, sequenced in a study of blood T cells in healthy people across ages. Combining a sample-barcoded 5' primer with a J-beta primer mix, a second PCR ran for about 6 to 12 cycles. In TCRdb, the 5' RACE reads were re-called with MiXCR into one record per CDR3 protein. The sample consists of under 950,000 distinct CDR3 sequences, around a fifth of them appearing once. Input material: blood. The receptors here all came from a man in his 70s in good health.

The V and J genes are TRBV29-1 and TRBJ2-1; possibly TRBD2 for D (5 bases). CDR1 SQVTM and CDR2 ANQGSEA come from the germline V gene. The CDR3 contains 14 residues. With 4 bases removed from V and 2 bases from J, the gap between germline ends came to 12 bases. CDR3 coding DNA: TGCAGCGTTGGAAAGGCTAGCCCCTACAATGAGCAGTTCTTC. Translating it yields CSVGKASPYNEQFF.

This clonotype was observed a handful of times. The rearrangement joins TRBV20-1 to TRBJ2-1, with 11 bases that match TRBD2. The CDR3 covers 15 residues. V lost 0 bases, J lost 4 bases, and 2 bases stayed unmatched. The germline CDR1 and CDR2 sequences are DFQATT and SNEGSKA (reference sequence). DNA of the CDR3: TGCAGTGCTAGAGAGGGACTAGCGGTTTACAATGAGCAGTTCTTC. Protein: CSAREGLAVYNEQFF.

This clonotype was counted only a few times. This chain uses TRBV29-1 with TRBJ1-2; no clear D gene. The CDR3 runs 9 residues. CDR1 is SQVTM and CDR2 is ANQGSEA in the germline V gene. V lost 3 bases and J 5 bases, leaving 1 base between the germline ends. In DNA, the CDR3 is TGCAGCGTTGAGTATGGCTACACCTTC. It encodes CSVEYGYTF.

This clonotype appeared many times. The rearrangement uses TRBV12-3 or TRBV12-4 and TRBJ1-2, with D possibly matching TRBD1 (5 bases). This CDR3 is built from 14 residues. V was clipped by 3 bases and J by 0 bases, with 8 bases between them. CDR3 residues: CASSFPGPNYGYTF. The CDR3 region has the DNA TGTGCCAGCAGTTTCCCGGGACCTAACTATGGCTACACCTTC.

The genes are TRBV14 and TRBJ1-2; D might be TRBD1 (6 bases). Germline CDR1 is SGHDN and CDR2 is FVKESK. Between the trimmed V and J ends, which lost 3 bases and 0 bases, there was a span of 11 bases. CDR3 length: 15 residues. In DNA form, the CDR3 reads TGTGCCAGCAGCCAGACAGGCCTAGCTAACTATGGCTACACCTTC. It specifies CASSQTGLANYGYTF.

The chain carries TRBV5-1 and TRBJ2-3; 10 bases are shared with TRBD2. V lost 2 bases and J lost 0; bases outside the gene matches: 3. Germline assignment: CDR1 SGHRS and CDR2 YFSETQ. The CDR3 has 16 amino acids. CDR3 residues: CASSFSGRSSTDTQYF. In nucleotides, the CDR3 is TGCGCCAGCAGCTTTAGCGGGAGGAGCAGCACAGATACGCAGTATTTT.

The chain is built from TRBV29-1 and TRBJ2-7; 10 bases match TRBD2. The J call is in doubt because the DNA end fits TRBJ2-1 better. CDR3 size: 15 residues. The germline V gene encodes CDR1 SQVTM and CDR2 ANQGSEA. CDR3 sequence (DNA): TGCAGCGTTGGACTAGCGGGCCATATATTCGGTGAGCAGTTCTTC. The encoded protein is CSVGLAGHIFGEQFF.

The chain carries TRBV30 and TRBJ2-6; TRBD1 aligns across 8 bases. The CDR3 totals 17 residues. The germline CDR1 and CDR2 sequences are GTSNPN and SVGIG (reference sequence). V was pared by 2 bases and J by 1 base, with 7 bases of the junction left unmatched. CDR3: CAWSKQGVTSGANVLTF. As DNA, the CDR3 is TGTGCCTGGAGTAAACAGGGGGTGACTTCTGGGGCCAACGTCCTGACTTTC.

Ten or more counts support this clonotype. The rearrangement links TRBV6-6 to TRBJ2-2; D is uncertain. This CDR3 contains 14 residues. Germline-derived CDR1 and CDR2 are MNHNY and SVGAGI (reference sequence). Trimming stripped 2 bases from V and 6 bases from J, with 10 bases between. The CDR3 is CASSYLPEPGELFF. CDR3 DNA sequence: TGTGCCAGCAGTTACCTACCAGAGCCCGGGGAGCTGTTTTTT.

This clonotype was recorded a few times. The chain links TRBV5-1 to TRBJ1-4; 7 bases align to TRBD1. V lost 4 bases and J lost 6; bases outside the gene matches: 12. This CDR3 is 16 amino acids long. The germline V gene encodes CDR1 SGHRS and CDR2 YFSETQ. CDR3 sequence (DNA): TGCGCCAGCAGCAGGGGGCCCTCAGGGCTTGATGAAAAACTGTTTTTT. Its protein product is CASSRGPSGLDEKLFF.

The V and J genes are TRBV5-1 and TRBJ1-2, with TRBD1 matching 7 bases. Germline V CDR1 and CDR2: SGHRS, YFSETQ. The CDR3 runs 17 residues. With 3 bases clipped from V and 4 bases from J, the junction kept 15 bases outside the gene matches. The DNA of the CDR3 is TGCGCCAGCAGCTCCCATAATTCCGACAGGGAGGGCTATGGCTACACCTTC. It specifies CASSSHNSDREGYGYTF.

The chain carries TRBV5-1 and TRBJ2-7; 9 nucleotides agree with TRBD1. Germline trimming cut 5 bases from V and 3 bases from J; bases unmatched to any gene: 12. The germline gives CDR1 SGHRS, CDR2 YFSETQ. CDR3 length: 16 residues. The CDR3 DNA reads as TGCGCCAGCAGTACCATGGGGGGACAGGGAGGCTACGAGCAGTACTTC. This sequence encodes CASSTMGGQGGYEQYF.

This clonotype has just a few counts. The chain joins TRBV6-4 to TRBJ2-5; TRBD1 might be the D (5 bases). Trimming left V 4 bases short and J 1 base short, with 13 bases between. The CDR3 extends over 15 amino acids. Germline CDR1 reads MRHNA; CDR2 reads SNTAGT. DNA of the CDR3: TGTGCCAGCAGTGGCGAGGCAAGGGGCCAAGAGACCCAGTACTTC. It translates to CASSGEARGQETQYF.

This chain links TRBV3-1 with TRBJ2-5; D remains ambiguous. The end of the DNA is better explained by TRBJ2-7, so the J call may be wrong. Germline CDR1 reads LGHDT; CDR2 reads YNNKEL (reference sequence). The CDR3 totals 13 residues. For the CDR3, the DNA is TGTGCCAGCAGCCAACGAGTAGCATCCGAGCAGTACGTC. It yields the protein CASSQRVASEQYV.